The 22 T cell receptor beta chains reported below all come from one sample, sequenced in a study of T cell repertoires in cytomegalovirus infection (dated by TCRdb to about 2019). The sample was run on an Illumina HiSeq 1500. In-frame beta chains were kept once TCRdb had trimmed the public reads at Q25 with fastp and called clones with MiXCR. Each entry is one CDR3 protein sequence, shown with its most common DNA and genes. The sample table holds about 740,000 distinct CDR3 sequences, of which 35% were seen once. The ten biggest clones cover around 3% of the sample. The specimen sequenced was PBMCs. Every receptor here comes from a human donor in good health (CMV status not recorded). Some clones in this sample may be carry-over from other donors' samples.

There are a few counts of this clonotype. The rearrangement joins TRBV5-5 to TRBJ1-1; D is unclear. This CDR3 has 15 amino acids. CDR1 and CDR2 (germline): SGHKS, YYEKEE (reference sequence). Trimming stripped 2 bases from V and 0 bases from J, with 11 bases between. Here the CDR3 reads CASSFSYTMNTEAFF. The CDR3 DNA sequence: TGTGCCAGCAGCTTCTCGTACACCATGAACACTGAAGCTTTCTTT.

This clonotype showed up just a few times. V is TRBV6-1 and J is TRBJ2-3, with D unresolved. Germline loops: CDR1 MNHNS, CDR2 SASEGT. V lost 5 bases and J lost 4, with 13 bases in between. This CDR3 has 14 residues. The CDR3 here is CASSQSTWPDTQYF. The CDR3 DNA is TGTGCCAGCAGTCAAAGTACTTGGCCAGATACGCAGTATTTT.

Concerning this clonotype: Since no conserved phenylalanine or tryptophan closes the CDR3, a read error is the likely cause. The J gene is TRBJ2-7, the V gene TRBV7-2; tentative D call: TRBD2 (6 bases). There are 15 residues in the CDR3. The ends were cut back, 5 bases at V and 2 bases at J, with 16 bases in the middle. CDR1 and CDR2 from the germline V gene are SGHTA and FQGNSA. For the CDR3, the DNA is TGTGCCAGCAGCCTCATCGGGACTGGTACCTACGAGCAGTACTTG. Amino acid sequence: CASSLIGTGTYEQYL.

The sample holds a few counts of this clonotype. A junction boundary mismatches the germline segment, possibly from a read error. The CDR3 DNA reads TGTGCCAGCAGCGCCCAAGACAGTGGCTCCTCCTTC. It specifies CASSAQDSGSSF. V is TRBV9 and J is TRBJ1-2; D might be TRBD1 (5 bases). The CDR3 length is 12 residues. CDR1 and CDR2 (germline): SGDLS, YYNGEE.

Concerning this clonotype: One end of the junction does not line up with germline, which may come from a read error. This rearrangement joins TRBV4-1 to TRBJ2-5; a weak D match, TRBD2 (5 bases). Germline V lookup: CDR1 MGHRA, CDR2 YSYEKL. The CDR3 is made up of 15 amino acids. This CDR3 is CTSSQDSTGFETQYF. The CDR3 DNA follows: TGCACCAGCAGCCAAGATTCTACGGGATTCGAGACCCAGTACTTC.

The gene calls are TRBV7-9 and TRBJ1-4, with 9 bases matching TRBD1. Trimming at V came to 3 bases and at J to 7 bases, leaving 18 bases not matched to a gene. The CDR3 has 19 residues. Germline CDR1 is SEHNR and CDR2 is FQNEAQ (reference sequence). CDR3 amino acids: CASSLHVQGAPWQGEKLFF. CDR3 nucleotides: TGTGCCAGCAGCTTGCATGTACAGGGGGCTCCCTGGCAGGGTGAAAAACTGTTTTTT. Complete variable domain (other parts from reference TRBV7-9 and TRBJ1-4): DTGVSQNPRHKITKRGQNVTFRCDPISEHNRLYWYRQTLGQGPEFLTYFQNEAQLEKSRLLSDRFSAERPKGSFSTLEIQRTEQGDSAMYLCASSLHVQGAPWQGEKLFFGSGTQLSVL.

The chain couples TRBV28 to TRBJ2-6; D unresolved. Germline-derived CDR1 and CDR2 are MDHEN and SYDVKM. This CDR3 is built from 16 residues. V was clipped by 2 bases and J by 0 bases, with 8 bases between them. CDR3 DNA: TGTGCCAGCAGTTTAATTCGAACCTCTGGGGCCAACGTCCTGACTTTC. It encodes CASSLIRTSGANVLTF.

This chain connects TRBV10-3 to TRBJ1-1, with TRBD1 matching 8 bases. V shed 4 bases and J 0 bases; nucleotides not matched to a gene: 4. The germline CDR1 and CDR2 sequences are ENHRY and SYGVKD. CDR3 length: 15 residues. DNA for the CDR3: TGTGCCATCAGTGGGACAGGGCCTATGAACACTGAAGCTTTCTTT. Translation gives CAISGTGPMNTEAFF.

The chain has TRBV28 and TRBJ1-2; D gene unclear. The V gene lost 10 bases and the J gene lost 8 bases, with 11 bases spanning the gap. The CDR3 loop spans 10 amino acids. From germline, CDR1 is MDHEN and CDR2 SYDVKM. CDR3 region: CATEGIGYTF. DNA of the CDR3: TGTGCCACCGAAGGTATAGGCTACACCTTC.

The chain joins TRBV6-5 to TRBJ2-1; D could derive from TRBD1 or TRBD2 (5 bases each). V lost 8 bases to trimming and J lost 4 bases, with 15 bases between them. The CDR3 length is 14 residues. From germline, CDR1 is MNHEY and CDR2 SVGAGI. The CDR3 DNA follows: TGTGCCAGCCGGGGCCTCCTGGGGTACAATGAGCAGTTCTTC. Translation gives CASRGLLGYNEQFF.

This clonotype was counted ten times or more. This chain joins TRBV28 and TRBJ1-2; D might be TRBD1 (6 bases). V lost 5 bases to trimming and J lost 4 bases, with 11 bases between them. CDR1 MDHEN and CDR2 SYDVKM come from the germline V gene. The CDR3 runs to 13 residues. CDR3 region: CASSLTGTYGYTF. The CDR3 DNA sequence: TGTGCCAGCAGTCTCACAGGGACCTATGGCTACACCTTC.

This clonotype was counted a few times. V is TRBV29-1 and J is TRBJ2-3, with D possibly matching TRBD2 (6 bases). CDR1 and CDR2 from the germline V gene are SQVTM and ANQGSEA. The V end was cut by 6 bases, the J end by 6 bases, with 16 bases between. The CDR3 has 13 residues. CDR3 in DNA: TGCAGCGTGGAGGGAGTGGGTACGGATACGCAGTATTTT. This encodes CSVEGVGTDTQYF.

This clonotype occurred a few times. CDR3 residues: CASRPNPGRQSSGNTIYF. The DNA of the CDR3 is TGTGCCAGCAGGCCTAACCCGGGACGCCAGAGCTCTGGAAACACCATATATTTT. The chain is built from TRBV28 and TRBJ1-3, with D possibly TRBD1 on 5 matching bases. The CDR3 extends over 18 amino acids. CDR1 is MDHEN, CDR2 SYDVKM, per germline. The V gene lost 6 bases and the J gene lost 0 bases, with 21 bases spanning the gap.

To note about this clonotype: One end of the junction fails to match germline, which may point to a read error. The chain is built from TRBV28 and TRBJ2-5, with TRBD2 as a possible D gene (5 bases). The CDR3 has 14 residues. CDR1 and CDR2 (germline): MDHEN, SYDVKM. Here the CDR3 reads CASSLHREEDTQSF. The CDR3 DNA reads TGTGCCAGCAGTTTACACCGGGAAGAAGATACCCAGTCCTTC.

The V call is TRBV7-8, the J call TRBJ2-5; 7 nucleotides agree with TRBD1. V gave up 9 bases and J gave up 6 bases; unmatched junction bases: 7. CDR3 length: 12 amino acids. Looked up from germline, CDR1 is SGHVS and CDR2 is FQNEAQ. CDR3 sequence reads: CASSQGMKTQYF. Written as DNA, the CDR3 is TGTGCCAGTTCACAGGGGATGAAGACCCAGTACTTC.

This clonotype turned up a few times. The V call is TRBV27, the J call TRBJ2-3; D not resolved. V was shortened by 1 base and J by 0 bases, with 8 bases between the two germline ends. This CDR3 comprises 15 residues. The germline V gene encodes CDR1 MNHEY and CDR2 SMNVEV (reference sequence). The CDR3 region is CASSLYADSTDTQYF. Written as DNA, the CDR3 is TGTGCCAGCAGTTTATATGCTGATAGCACAGATACGCAGTATTTT.

The V and J genes are TRBV28 and TRBJ2-2, with 11 bases identical to TRBD2. Trimming at V came to 8 bases and at J to 3 bases, leaving 8 bases not matched to a gene. The germline gives CDR1 MDHEN, CDR2 SYDVKM. The CDR3 loop spans 16 amino acids. The CDR3 sequence is CASREGTSGYTGELFF. CDR3 coding DNA: TGTGCCAGCCGTGAGGGGACTAGCGGATACACCGGGGAGCTGTTTTTT.

In its sample, this clonotype was seen a few times. J is TRBJ1-1 and V is TRBV7-9; D is uncertain. Germline CDR1 is SEHNR and CDR2 is FQNEAQ (reference sequence). The CDR3 has 16 residues. V was trimmed by 5 bases and J by 2 bases, leaving 18 bases between them. The CDR3 reads CASSHPAPRGNTEAFF. CDR3 sequence (DNA): TGTGCCAGCAGCCACCCGGCCCCGCGGGGTAACACTGAAGCTTTCTTT.

The J gene is TRBJ1-2, the V gene TRBV29-1, with unresolved D. CDR1 and CDR2 (germline): SQVTM, ANQGSEA. Trimming took 2 bases from V and 2 from J, leaving 15 bases between them. The CDR3 runs 15 residues. Here the CDR3 DNA reads TGCAGCGTTGAAACGGGCTCCGGAGGGAACTATGGCTACACCTTC. Translating it yields CSVETGSGGNYGYTF.

This chain uses TRBV2 with TRBJ2-7, with D maybe TRBD1 (5 bases). Germline V gene sequence: CDR1 SNHLY, CDR2 FYNNEI. This CDR3 has 14 residues. V was shortened by 0 bases and J by 7 bases, with 13 bases between the two germline ends. CDR3 DNA sequence: TGTGCCAGCAGTGAAGCGCTTAGGGGTGGTGAGCAGTACTTC. Translating gives CASSEALRGGEQYF.

This clonotype was counted ten times or more. V usage is TRBV15 and J usage is TRBJ1-2, with D hard to call. In germline, CDR1 is LNHNV, CDR2 YYDKDF (reference sequence). The CDR3 covers 16 residues. V shed 2 bases and J shed 6 bases, with 19 bases lying between them. Here the CDR3 DNA reads TGTGCCACCAGCAGACGGATGTGGCTTACTCGGGATGGCTACACCTTC. This encodes CATSRRMWLTRDGYTF.

Many counts were recorded for this clonotype. The chain employs TRBV7-2 and TRBJ1-5; the match to TRBD1 covers 7 bases. This CDR3 has 13 residues. V shed 5 bases and J 9 bases; nucleotides not matched to a gene: 7. Per the germline V gene, CDR1 is SGHTA and CDR2 is FQGNSA. The CDR3 protein is CASSHDREGPQHF. The CDR3 nucleotides read TGTGCCAGCAGCCACGACAGGGAAGGGCCCCAGCATTTT.